This T cell receptor (beta chain) was found in a study of T cell responses to AZD1222 COVID-19 vaccine. General study results and limits: Along spike, vaccine-associated CD4 TCRs were found throughout, with dominance at 160-218 and 743-854.

The repertoire was sequenced with immunoSEQ multiplex PCR; TCRdb's copy has only in-frame clones and lacks some. The table has 70,000 or so clones, roughly 85% seen once; the top ten hold about 6.3%. Points on this clone: Its antigen remains unknown.

Germline V gives CDR1 MNHEY, CDR2 SVGEGT. V was cut by 6 bases and J by 0 bases, with 18 bases left in between. This CDR3 is built from 16 residues. The origin of this receptor is an adult who received the AZD1222 COVID-19 vaccine. The sample consisted of peripheral blood, taken 28 days after the second AZD1222 dose. J is TRBJ2-7 and V is TRBV6-2 or TRBV6-3; D not resolved. The chain's CDR3 is CASSLTVINISYEQYF. In DNA form, the CDR3 reads TGTGCCAGCAGCTTGACTGTAATAAACATCTCCTACGAGCAGTACTTC.